This entry lists 10 T cell receptor beta chains sequenced from one sample in a study of cytomegalovirus exposure and HLA in healthy donors. The PCR contained 60 Vbeta and 13 Jbeta primers. This table comes from immunoSEQ multiplex PCR, and its TCRdb copy is limited to in-frame clones, with some not included. The sample lists 200,000 to 250,000 clones; approximately 81% were seen once. Sample: PBMCs. These receptors were taken from a woman in her sixties or seventies in good health and CMV-seropositive.

The chain uses TRBV5-1 and TRBJ1-4, with a tentative D call TRBD1 (5 bases). Looked up from germline, CDR1 is SGHRS and CDR2 is YFSETQ. Trimming took 0 bases from V and 7 from J, leaving 13 bases between them. CDR3 size: 15 residues. For the CDR3, the DNA is TGCGCCAGCAGCTTGGAGGGTCAGGGCGGTGAAAAACTGTTTTTT. Translating gives CASSLEGQGGEKLFF.

The chain recombines TRBV5-5 with TRBJ2-7; 7 nucleotides line up with TRBD1. The V gene end was trimmed by 4 bases and the J gene end by 1 base; junction bases not matched to a gene: 5. The CDR3 is 14 amino acids. The germline CDR1 and CDR2 sequences are SGHKS and YYEKEE (reference sequence). This CDR3 is CASSKGDSSYEQYF. The CDR3, as DNA: TGTGCCAGCAGCAAGGGGGACAGTTCCTACGAGCAGTACTTC. Together with reference TRBV5-5 and TRBJ2-7, the CDR3 gives the full variable domain: DAGVTQSPTHLIKTRGQQVTLRCSPISGHKSVSWYQQVLGQGPQFIFQYYEKEERGRGNFPDRFSARQFPNYSSELNVNALLLGDSALYLCASSKGDSSYEQYFGPGTRLTVT.

A single count supports this clone. This chain uses TRBV5-1 with TRBJ2-3; 7 nucleotides match TRBD2. The CDR3 has 16 amino acids. The V gene's germline CDR1 is SGHRS and CDR2 YFSETQ. The V segment lost 5 bases and the J segment 3 bases; nucleotides outside the gene matches: 12. The CDR3 loop is CASSLGLAARTDTQYF. Here the CDR3 DNA reads TGCGCCAGCAGTCTTGGCCTAGCGGCTAGAACAGATACGCAGTATTTT. The full variable domain, with the rest looked up from reference TRBV5-1 and TRBJ2-3, is KAGVTQTPRYLIKTRGQQVTLSCSPISGHRSVSWYQQTPGQGLQFLFEYFSETQRNKGNFPGRFSGRQFSNSRSEMNVSTLELGDSALYLCASSLGLAARTDTQYFGPGTRLTVL.

The J gene is TRBJ2-3, the V gene TRBV6-5, with D unclear. This CDR3 region has 15 residues. The V end was cut by 0 bases, the J end by 4 bases, with 11 bases between. Germline V gene data show CDR1 as MNHEY and CDR2 as SVGAGI. CDR3 residues: CASSYSLAAADTQYF. The CDR3, as DNA: TGTGCCAGCAGTTACTCCCTTGCGGCGGCAGATACGCAGTATTTT.

This clone was detected a few times. The chain recombines TRBV2 with TRBJ1-2, with D possibly matching TRBD1 (5 bases). This CDR3 comprises 13 residues. Germline CDR1 is SNHLY and CDR2 is FYNNEI. Trimming left V 8 bases short and J 5 bases short, with 15 bases between. CDR3 loop: CASSSQQVYGYTF. CDR3 sequence (DNA): TGTGCCAGCTCAAGTCAACAGGTATATGGCTACACCTTC.

The rearrangement links TRBV7-2 to TRBJ2-7, with a weak D call TRBD2 (6 bases). The germline CDR1 and CDR2 sequences are SGHTA and FQGNSA. The CDR3 loop spans 16 amino acids. The V gene lost 1 base and the J gene lost 3 bases, with 16 bases spanning the gap. CDR3 sequence (DNA): TGTGCCAGCAGCTTAGGGCCGCGACTAGGGAGCTACGAGCAGTACTTC. Translated: CASSLGPRLGSYEQYF. The full variable domain, with the rest looked up from reference TRBV7-2 and TRBJ2-7, is GAGVSQSPSNKVTEKGKDVELRCDPISGHTALYWYRQSLGQGLEFLIYFQGNSAPDKSGLPSDRFSAERTGGSVSTLTIQRTQQEDSAVYLCASSLGPRLGSYEQYFGPGTRLTVT.

This clone has only one observation. CDR3 sequence reads: CASSPPHRPRYNEQFF. The CDR3 coding sequence is TGTGCCAGCTCACCCCCTCACAGGCCCCGCTACAATGAGCAGTTCTTC. V is TRBV18 and J is TRBJ2-1; TRBD1 might be the D (5 bases). The length of the CDR3 is 16 residues. CDR1 is KGHSH and CDR2 is LQKENI in the germline V gene. Trimming removed 3 bases at V and 3 bases at J, with 15 bases between.

The chain has TRBV10-3 and TRBJ1-1; 10 bases fit TRBD1. The germline V gene encodes CDR1 ENHRY and CDR2 SYGVKD. This CDR3 is built from 14 residues. V shed 6 bases, J shed 5 bases, and the junction held 6 bases outside the gene matches. This CDR3 is CAISTDRGITEAFF. For the CDR3, the DNA is TGTGCCATCAGCACGGACAGGGGGATTACTGAAGCTTTCTTT.

This chain links TRBV7-2 with TRBJ1-4, with D maybe TRBD1 (6 bases). Germline-derived CDR1 and CDR2 are SGHTA and FQGNSA. The length of the CDR3 is 13 residues. V was shortened by 3 bases and J by 7 bases, with 9 bases between the two germline ends. The CDR3 nucleotides are TGTGCCAGCAGCTTGACAGGTCGTGAAAAACTGTTTTTT. Its translation is CASSLTGREKLFF.

J is TRBJ2-4 and V is TRBV5-1; TRBD1 is a possible D gene (6 bases). There are 15 residues in the CDR3. From germline, CDR1 is SGHRS and CDR2 YFSETQ. V lost 4 bases to trimming and J lost 6 bases, with 17 bases between them. As DNA, the CDR3 is TGCGCCAGCAGCCGAGGCGACAGGCTGGGAAACATTCAGTACTTC. Amino acids: CASSRGDRLGNIQYF.